This T cell receptor beta chain originates from a study of T cells after yellow fever vaccination (dated by TCRdb to between 2017 and 2020). The study in broad terms: Libraries from fractions with low cell numbers were prepared with the SMART-Seq v4 Ultra Low Input RNA kit. To track T-cell clones before and after primary and booster YFV17D yellow fever vaccination, bulk TCR alpha and beta repertoires were sequenced longitudinally. Blood was collected at multiple timepoints before and after primary and secondary immunization, and bulk PBMC replicates and cell subsets were isolated. Two healthy male donors made up the cohort, one aged 18 to 30 years and the other aged 30 to 40 years.

The table lists this clonotype with a few counts. No antigen is known for it. No much larger clone exists at a distance of one base, and base qualities are not known. TCRdb lists the instrument as Illumina NovaSeq 6000. TCR cDNA was made using 5'RACE template switching, a step that added a universal primer site and unique molecular identifiers. Priming of cDNA synthesis was performed from both the TCR alpha and TCR beta constant segments. Library amplification involved two PCR steps, and the second step added sample barcodes and sequencing adapters. Sequencing of libraries was done on Illumina HiSeq 2500 (2x100 bp) or NovaSeq (2x150 bp). As for how the authors treated the data: MIGEC handled demultiplexing of reads and collapsing into UMI consensus sequences, while MiXCR performed V(D)J alignment. Clonotypes responding to the vaccine were identified with edgeR on replicate PBMC samples, with the criteria of FDR below 0.01 and a log2 fold change above 5 up to day 15. Bulk clonotypes were assigned CD4 or CD8 identity according to which sequenced CD4 or CD8 repertoire held them at higher abundance. TCRdb ran its own pipeline on the public reads, namely fastp trimming at Q25 and MiXCR clone calling, and kept in-frame beta chains. Merged by CDR3 protein, the rows form single entries marked with the most common genes and DNA. The V and J calls follow TCRdb's processing rather than the paper's. The sample yields some 340,000 distinct CDR3 sequences; around 10% were counted once. The ten largest clones add up to about 3% of the sample.

General study outcomes and caveats: Compared with the primary T-cell response, the secondary T-cell response was faster but weaker, reaching its peak on day 5 rather than on day 15. Most clones expanded after primary vaccination (approximately 96% of CD4 and roughly 90% of CD8) were re-detected after the booster, suggesting that broad memory maintenance occurred. The study included only two donors, which limits how far the findings can be generalized. A small fraction of clonotypes appeared in both the CD4 and CD8 compartments, likely as a result of convergent recombination. Because abundant contaminating clonotypes from the bulk population could be contained in FACS-sorted repertoires, computational filtering was required.

The CDR3 starts with the cysteine, ends with the phenylalanine, and has 15 residues. Only CDR3 DNA is held: 45 bases, read in frame from base 1. Trimming at the junction amounts to 4 bases on V and 2 bases on J, and the germline ends lie 14 bases apart. CDR1 and CDR2, looked up from the germline V gene, are SGHRS and YFSETQ. Sample treatment or condition, as interpreted from the label and publication: live attenuated yellow fever vaccine strain. A standard Ficoll-Paque protocol was used to isolate PBMCs from peripheral blood. Dynabeads CD4 and CD8 positive selection kits were used to isolate CD4 and CD8 T-cell fractions. TriZol was used to extract RNA from bulk PBMCs, from CD4 and CD8 fractions, and from dextramer-positive and dextramer-negative fractions.

Recombination joined TRBV5-1 with TRBJ2-3; the D gene may be TRBD1 or TRBD2, since each aligns over 5 bases. This TCR was sampled from a young man who received the YFV17D yellow fever vaccine. Specimen: CD4+ T cells sorted from PBMCs, collected 45 days after the yellow fever booster vaccination. The CDR3 region has the sequence CASSLEGHHTDTQYF. The DNA reads as follows: TGCGCCAGCAGCCTTGAGGGGCACCACACAGATACGCAGTATTTT.